The T cell receptor (beta chain) under discussion was sequenced for a study of vaccination effects on CD4 cells after COVID-19. Study-wide results and caveats: Recruitment yielded few convalescent patients, and the study had no early post-infection timepoints. After vaccination, at late timepoints, clones induced by infection and by vaccine contracted markedly.

Assay: immunoSEQ multiplex PCR; the TCRdb copy retains only in-frame clones and omits some. The sample contains 25,000 to 35,000 clones, around 80% of which appear only once. Germline loops: CDR1 MNHEY, CDR2 SVGAGI. This CDR3 has 13 amino acids. Trimming removed 7 bases from V and 5 bases from J; junction bases left unmatched: 7. Sequencing followed a ViraFEST assay step that expanded antigen-specific CD4+ T cells with viral peptide pools. An approximately nine-day culture period preceded the isolation of CD4+ T cells. According to the study, vaccine recipients showed no prior SARS-CoV-2 infection and negative nucleocapsid antibodies. Of note for this clone: Its antigen remains unidentified.

The rearrangement uses TRBV6-5 and TRBJ2-7; 8 nucleotides agree with TRBD1. The sequencing here drew on CD4+ T cells from PBMCs cultured with SARS-CoV-2 spike peptides, taken before COVID-19 vaccination. The receptor's source is a human donor who received a COVID-19 vaccine. The chain's CDR3 is CASMRTGKHEQYF. CDR3 nucleotide sequence: TGTGCCAGCATGAGGACAGGGAAACACGAGCAGTACTTC.